The present TCR beta chain was sequenced within a study of T-cell memory formation after mild COVID-19. Looking at the study overall: In these data, TCR clusters were largely donor specific. Study outcomes and limitations: Nothing showed for sure that second-wave clones peaking on day 37 were SARS-CoV-2 specific. Some responding clones appeared in pre-infection memory, suggesting cross-reactive memory joined. Chiefly within CM and EM were the contracting CD4+ clones; CD8+ ones were within EMRA.

Note on this clonotype: Antigen specificity is unknown.

The CDR3 is 16 residues long. Trimming took 4 bases from V and 7 from J; bases not matched to a gene: 11. The V gene's germline CDR1 is SEHNR and CDR2 FQNEAQ (reference sequence). TCRdb itself ran the 5' RACE reads through MiXCR, one entry per CDR3 protein. The table has a few hundred thousand distinct CDR3 sequences, 14% seen once. The genes are TRBV7-9 and TRBJ1-4, with TRBD1 matching over 8 bases. This TCR was sampled from a man aged 18 to 35 who had mild COVID-19 (a few samples of this study predate the infection). Cell type and time point are not known. The sample comprised PBMCs or a T cell subset sorted from them (not recorded which). CDR3 DNA sequence: TGTGCCAGCAGCTCCCCCCGGACAGGGCGAGGTGAAAAACTGTTTTTT. Residues: CASSSPRTGRGEKLFF.